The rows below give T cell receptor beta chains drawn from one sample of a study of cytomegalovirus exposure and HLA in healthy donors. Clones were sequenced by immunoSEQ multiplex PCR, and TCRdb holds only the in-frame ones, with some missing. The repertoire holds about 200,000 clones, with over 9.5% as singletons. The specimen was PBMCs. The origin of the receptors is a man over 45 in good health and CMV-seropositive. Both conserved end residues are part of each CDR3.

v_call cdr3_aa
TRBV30 CAWSVGGQDGYTF
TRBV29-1 CSSREGQVYNEQFF
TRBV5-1 CASSSGPTYEQYF
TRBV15 CATSRDRTPVSEDGYTF
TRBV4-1 CASSQAGGQPQHF
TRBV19 CASSFGLAGGKETQYF
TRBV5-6 CASSSPGQGFYGYTF
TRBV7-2 CASSLAITSGALEGTQYF
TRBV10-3 CAISEDSSDTQYF
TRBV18 CASRQGANTGELFF
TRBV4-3 CASSRVQGFETQYF
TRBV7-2 CASSQLRGETQYF
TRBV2 CASNMYQETQYF
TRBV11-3 CASSLYGGHQETQYF
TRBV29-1 CSVGIVRGATTDTQYF
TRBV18 CASSSLGPLEQYF
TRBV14 CASSLNRQTNYGYTF
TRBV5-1 CASSKVRGQRGEAFF
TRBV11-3 CASSTVREQFF
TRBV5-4 CASSLRGSSGNYGYTF
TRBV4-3 CASSQGEGEYTEAFF
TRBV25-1 CASKGRAGLMNTEAFF
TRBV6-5 CASSESPGSHGYTF
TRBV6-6 CASSRFRTDTQYF